The next 15 T cell receptor beta chains were all read from a single sample in a study of T-cell reconstitution after alpha-beta-depleted transplantation in children. Unique molecular identifiers were incorporated during preparation of the TCRbeta library. TCRdb ran MiXCR on the PCR reads and lists one entry per CDR3 protein. In the table there are fewer than 700,000 distinct CDR3 sequences, 10% to 15% of which are singletons. The sample was PBMCs, mostly from graft donor cells, taken 360 days after TCRalphabeta/CD19-depleted stem cell transplant. Receptors were obtained from a male patient aged 10 to 17 who had a stem cell transplant for acute myeloid leukemia, so the T cells may come from the graft donor.

Notes on this clonotype: Relative to the germline gene, one junction end is altered; a read error may explain this. The chain has TRBV5-1 and TRBJ2-7; tentative D call: TRBD2 (5 bases). The CDR3 has 14 residues. CDR1 and CDR2 from the germline V gene are SGHRS and YFSETQ. CDR3 region: CASTLSGRAYEQYF. The CDR3 DNA follows: TGCGCCAGCACCTTGAGCGGACGGGCATACGAGCAGTACTTC.

The genes are TRBV20-1 and TRBJ2-7, with TRBD2 matching over 11 bases. The germline gives CDR1 DFQATT, CDR2 SNEGSKA (reference sequence). The junction had 9 bases not matched to a gene; V was cut back by 6 bases and J by 2 bases. The CDR3 sequence is 15 residues long. The CDR3 spells CSAVLGTSGTYEQYF. In DNA form, the CDR3 reads TGCAGTGCCGTTCTGGGGACTAGCGGTACCTACGAGCAGTACTTC.

This clonotype was observed many times. The gene calls are TRBV11-2 and TRBJ1-4; D unclear. This CDR3 region has 14 residues. Germline lookup yields CDR1 SGHAT and CDR2 FQNNGV. V gave up 7 bases and J gave up 2 bases, with 11 bases separating them. CDR3 DNA: TGTGCCAGCACCCAACAGTGGACTAATGAAAAACTGTTTTTT. Encoded protein: CASTQQWTNEKLFF.

This CDR3 is CSGRDSAYEQYF. For the CDR3, the DNA is TGCAGCGGGCGGGACTCCGCCTACGAGCAGTACTTC. The chain employs TRBV29-1 and TRBJ2-7; D may be TRBD2 (6 bases). Trimming pared 7 bases from V and 2 bases from J, leaving 12 bases between. The CDR3 has 12 amino acids. Germline V gives CDR1 SQVTM, CDR2 ANQGSEA.

The chain couples TRBV7-9 to TRBJ2-7; D uncertain. CDR1 is SEHNR, CDR2 FQNEAQ, per germline (reference sequence). Trimming took 5 bases from V and 0 from J, leaving 14 bases between them. This CDR3 comprises 15 residues. The CDR3 protein is CASSKRMADSYEQYF. The CDR3, as DNA: TGTGCCAGCAGCAAACGAATGGCCGACTCCTACGAGCAGTACTTC.

This clonotype was found a few times. The V gene is TRBV18, the J gene TRBJ2-5, with 7 positions matching TRBD1. The CDR3 length is 14 residues. The J segment lost 4 bases and the V segment lost 4 bases, leaving 6 bases of the junction unmatched. Germline V CDR1 and CDR2: KGHSH, LQKENI. CDR3 residues: CASSRQGKGETQYF. CDR3 sequence (DNA): TGTGCCAGCTCACGACAGGGAAAGGGAGAGACCCAGTACTTC.

This clonotype was seen a few times. This chain joins TRBV6-5 and TRBJ2-6; 9 positions match TRBD1. V gave up 4 bases and J gave up 1 base; unmatched junction bases: 5. Germline V gene sequence: CDR1 MNHEY, CDR2 SVGAGI. The CDR3 runs to 17 residues. The CDR3 sequence: CASSLGTGSSGANVLTF. Here the CDR3 DNA reads TGTGCCAGCAGTTTAGGGACAGGGAGTTCTGGGGCCAACGTCCTGACTTTC.

This clonotype was detected a few times. J is TRBJ2-5 and V is TRBV12-3 or TRBV12-4, with D perhaps matching TRBD1 or TRBD2 (5 bases each). Trimming took 7 bases from V and 5 from J, leaving 17 bases between them. The CDR3 is made up of 14 amino acids. Written as DNA, the CDR3 is TGTGCCAGCAAGAGGACTCAGGGTCTGGAGACCCAGTACTTC. It is translated as CASKRTQGLETQYF.

This clonotype appeared many times. The chain joins TRBV29-1 to TRBJ2-1; the D call may be TRBD1 or TRBD2 (6 bases each). The CDR3 loop spans 14 amino acids. Germline CDR1 SQVTM, CDR2 ANQGSEA. The V end lost 1 base, the J end lost 2 bases, and 9 bases lay between the germline ends. CDR3 nucleotide sequence: TGCAGCGTTGAAGGGGGGGACACCTACAATGAGCAGTTCTTC. Protein product: CSVEGGDTYNEQFF.

There are a few counts of this clonotype. The chain combines TRBV7-3 with TRBJ2-1; D might be TRBD1 or TRBD2, each matching 5 bases. This CDR3 is 14 amino acids long. CDR1 is SGHTA, CDR2 FQGTGA, per germline. The V end was cut by 4 bases, the J end by 0 bases, with 7 bases between. CDR3 in amino acids: CASSSGRSYNEQFF. In nucleotides, the CDR3 is TGTGCCAGCAGCTCGGGACGCTCCTACAATGAGCAGTTCTTC.

In its sample, this clonotype was seen many times. This chain joins TRBV28 and TRBJ2-3; the match to TRBD2 covers 10 bases. J was trimmed by 0 bases and V by 3 bases; bases with no gene match: 15. CDR1 is MDHEN, CDR2 SYDVKM, per germline. CDR3 size: 20 residues. The CDR3 DNA reads TGTGCCAGCAGTTTCTATCTTCGGCTAGCGGGAGTGGGTAGCACAGATACGCAGTATTTT. Its protein product is CASSFYLRLAGVGSTDTQYF.

This clonotype was detected ten times or more. The chain recombines TRBV6-5 with TRBJ2-4, with D uncertain. This CDR3 spans 14 amino acids. V gave up 2 bases and J gave up 5 bases, with 10 bases separating them. Germline CDR1 is MNHEY and CDR2 is SVGAGI. CDR3 DNA: TGTGCCAGCAGTTACGATGTTTGGCAAAACATTCAGTACTTC. This gives the protein CASSYDVWQNIQYF.

The V gene is TRBV27, the J gene TRBJ1-2, with D hard to call. The CDR3 covers 15 residues. CDR1 and CDR2 (germline): MNHEY, SMNVEV (reference sequence). V lost 1 base to trimming and J lost 4 bases, with 13 bases between them. CDR3: CASSLYGPPSYGYTF. DNA for the CDR3: TGTGCCAGCAGTTTATATGGCCCACCGTCCTATGGCTACACCTTC.

This clonotype came up a few times. The J gene is TRBJ2-1, the V gene TRBV25-1; possibly TRBD2 for D (6 bases). V lost 8 bases to trimming and J lost 9 bases, with 11 bases between them. The CDR3 is 11 residues long. The V gene's germline CDR1 is MGHDK and CDR2 SYGVNS. In DNA, the CDR3 is TGTGCCAGCGGAGGGGCGGTTGAGCAGTTCTTC. Translation gives CASGGAVEQFF.

The CDR3, as DNA: TGTGCCAGCACCCGGGGACATCTCACAGATACGCAGTATTTT. Encoded protein: CASTRGHLTDTQYF. J is TRBJ2-3 and V is TRBV6-2 or TRBV6-3, with D perhaps matching TRBD1 (6 bases). The CDR3 is made up of 14 amino acids. V lost 7 bases and J lost 2, with 13 bases in between. Germline V CDR1 and CDR2: MNHEY, SVGEGT.